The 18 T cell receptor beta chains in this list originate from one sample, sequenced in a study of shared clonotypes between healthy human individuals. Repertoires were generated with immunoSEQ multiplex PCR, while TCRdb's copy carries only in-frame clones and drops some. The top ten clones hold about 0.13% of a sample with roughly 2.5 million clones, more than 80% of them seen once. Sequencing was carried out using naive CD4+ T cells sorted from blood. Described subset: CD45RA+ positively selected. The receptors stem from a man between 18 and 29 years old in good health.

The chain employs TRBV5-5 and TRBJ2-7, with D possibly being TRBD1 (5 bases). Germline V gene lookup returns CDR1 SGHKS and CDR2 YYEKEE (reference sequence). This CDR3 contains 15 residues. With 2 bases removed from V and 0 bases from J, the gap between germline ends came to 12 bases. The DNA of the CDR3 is TGTGCCAGCAGCTTCTCCAGGGTAGGCTCCTACGAGCAGTACTTC. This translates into CASSFSRVGSYEQYF.

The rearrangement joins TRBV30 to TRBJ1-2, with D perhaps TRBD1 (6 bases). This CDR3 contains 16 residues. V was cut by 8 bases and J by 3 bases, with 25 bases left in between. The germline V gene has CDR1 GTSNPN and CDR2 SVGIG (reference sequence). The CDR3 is CARDRDTGSADYGYTF. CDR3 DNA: TGTGCCCGGGACCGGGACACAGGGAGCGCCGACTATGGCTACACCTTC.

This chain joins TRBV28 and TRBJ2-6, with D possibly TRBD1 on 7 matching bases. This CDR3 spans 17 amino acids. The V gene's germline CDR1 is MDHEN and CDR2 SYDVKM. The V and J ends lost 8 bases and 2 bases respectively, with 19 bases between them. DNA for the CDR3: TGTGCCAGCGGGTCGTTGTCAGGGGGGCCTGGGGCCAACGTCCTGACTTTC. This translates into CASGSLSGGPGANVLTF.

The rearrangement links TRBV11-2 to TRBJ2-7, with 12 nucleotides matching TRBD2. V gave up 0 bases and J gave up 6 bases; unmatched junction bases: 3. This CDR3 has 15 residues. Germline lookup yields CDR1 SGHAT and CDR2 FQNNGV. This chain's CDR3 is CASSLDLAGGPEQYF. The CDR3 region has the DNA TGTGCCAGCAGCTTAGATCTAGCGGGAGGGCCCGAGCAGTACTTC.

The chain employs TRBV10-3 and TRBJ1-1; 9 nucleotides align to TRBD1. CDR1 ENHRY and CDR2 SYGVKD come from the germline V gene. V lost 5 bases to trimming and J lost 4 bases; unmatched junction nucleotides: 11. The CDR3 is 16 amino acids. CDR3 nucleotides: TGTGCCATCAGTCAGAGCCCGGGACAGGGAGGCACTGAAGCTTTCTTT. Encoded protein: CAISQSPGQGGTEAFF.

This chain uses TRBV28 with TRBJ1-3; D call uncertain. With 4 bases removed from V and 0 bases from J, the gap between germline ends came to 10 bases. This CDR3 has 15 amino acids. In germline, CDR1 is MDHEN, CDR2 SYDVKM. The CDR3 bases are TGTGCCAGCAGTTCCCCGAGCGGCTCTGGAAACACCATATATTTT. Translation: CASSSPSGSGNTIYF.

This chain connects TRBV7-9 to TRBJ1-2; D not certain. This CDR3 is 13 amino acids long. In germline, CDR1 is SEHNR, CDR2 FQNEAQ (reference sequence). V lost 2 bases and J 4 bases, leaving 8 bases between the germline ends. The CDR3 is CASSLNQIYGYTF. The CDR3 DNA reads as TGTGCCAGCAGCTTAAATCAGATCTATGGCTACACCTTC.

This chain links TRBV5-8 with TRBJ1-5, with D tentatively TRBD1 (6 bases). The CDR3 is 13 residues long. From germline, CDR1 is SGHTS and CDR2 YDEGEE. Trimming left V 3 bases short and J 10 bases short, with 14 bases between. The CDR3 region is CASSSPGGGPQHF. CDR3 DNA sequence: TGTGCCAGCAGCTCCCCCGGAGGGGGACCCCAGCATTTT. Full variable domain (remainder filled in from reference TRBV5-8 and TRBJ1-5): EAGVTQSPTHLIKTRGQQATLRCSPISGHTSVYWYQQALGLGLQFLLWYDEGEERNRGNFPPRFSGRQFPNYSSELNVNALELEDSALYLCASSSPGGGPQHFGDGTRLSIL.

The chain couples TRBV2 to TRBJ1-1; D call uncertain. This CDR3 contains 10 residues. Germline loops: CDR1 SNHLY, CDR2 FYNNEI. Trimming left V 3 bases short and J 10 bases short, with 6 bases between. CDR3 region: CASSDRIAFF. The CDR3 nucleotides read TGTGCCAGCAGTGATAGGATAGCTTTCTTT. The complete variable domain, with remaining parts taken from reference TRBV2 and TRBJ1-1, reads EPEVTQTPSHQVTQMGQEVILRCVPISNHLYFYWYRQILGQKVEFLVSFYNNEISEKSEIFDDQFSVERPDGSNFTLKIRSTKLEDSAMYFCASSDRIAFFGQGTRLTVV.

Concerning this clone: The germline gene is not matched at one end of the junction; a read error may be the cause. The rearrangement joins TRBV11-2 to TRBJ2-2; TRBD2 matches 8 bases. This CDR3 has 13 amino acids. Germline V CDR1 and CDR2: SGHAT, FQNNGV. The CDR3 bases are TGTGCCACCAGCGGGGGGAACACCGGGGAGCTGTTTTTT. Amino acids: CATSGGNTGELFF.

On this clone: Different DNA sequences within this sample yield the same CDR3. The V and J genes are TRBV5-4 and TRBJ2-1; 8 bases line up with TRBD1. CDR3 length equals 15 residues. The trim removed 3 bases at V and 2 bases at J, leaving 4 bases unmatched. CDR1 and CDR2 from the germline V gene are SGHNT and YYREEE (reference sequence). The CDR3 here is CASSSDRGTYNEQFF. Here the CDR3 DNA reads TGTGCCAGCAGCTCCGACAGGGGTACCTACAATGAGCAGTTCTTC.

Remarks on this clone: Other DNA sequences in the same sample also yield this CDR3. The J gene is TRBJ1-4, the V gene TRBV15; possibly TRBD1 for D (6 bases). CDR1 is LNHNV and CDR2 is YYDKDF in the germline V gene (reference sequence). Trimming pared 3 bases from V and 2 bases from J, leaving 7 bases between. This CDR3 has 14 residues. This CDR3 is CATSRGATNEKLFF. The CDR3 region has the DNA TGTGCCACCAGCAGGGGGGCTACTAATGAAAAACTGTTTTTT. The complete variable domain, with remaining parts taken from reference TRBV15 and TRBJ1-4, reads DAMVIQNPRYQVTQFGKPVTLSCSQTLNHNVMYWYQQKSSQAPKLLFHYYDKDFNNEADTPDNFQSRRPNTSFCFLDIRSPGLGDTAMYLCATSRGATNEKLFFGSGTQLSVL.

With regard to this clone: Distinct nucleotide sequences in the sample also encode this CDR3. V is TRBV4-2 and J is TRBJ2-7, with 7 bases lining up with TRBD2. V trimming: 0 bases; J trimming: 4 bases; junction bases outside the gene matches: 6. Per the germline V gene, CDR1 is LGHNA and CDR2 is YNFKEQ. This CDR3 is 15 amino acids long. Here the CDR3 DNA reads TGTGCCAGCAGCCAAGAATCCCGCGGGAGTTACGAGCAGTACTTC. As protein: CASSQESRGSYEQYF.

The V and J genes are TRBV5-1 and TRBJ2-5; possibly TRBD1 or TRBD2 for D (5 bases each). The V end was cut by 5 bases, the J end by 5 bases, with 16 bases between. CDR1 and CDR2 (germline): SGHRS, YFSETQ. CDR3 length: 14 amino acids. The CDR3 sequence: CASSFEGYPETQYF. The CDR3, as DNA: TGCGCCAGCAGTTTCGAGGGGTACCCGGAGACCCAGTACTTC.

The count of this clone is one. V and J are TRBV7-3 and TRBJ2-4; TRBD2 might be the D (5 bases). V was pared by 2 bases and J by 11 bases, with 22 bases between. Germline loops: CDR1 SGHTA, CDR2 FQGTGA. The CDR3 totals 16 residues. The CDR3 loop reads CASSLGERELRLVQYF. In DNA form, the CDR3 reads TGTGCCAGCAGCTTAGGGGAAAGGGAGTTGAGGCTGGTTCAGTACTTC.

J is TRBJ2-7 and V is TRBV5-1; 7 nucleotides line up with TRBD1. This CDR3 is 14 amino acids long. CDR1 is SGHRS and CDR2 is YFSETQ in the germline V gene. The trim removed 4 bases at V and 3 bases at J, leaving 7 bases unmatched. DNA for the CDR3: TGCGCCAGCAGCAAAACCGGGACAGACTACGAGCAGTACTTC. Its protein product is CASSKTGTDYEQYF. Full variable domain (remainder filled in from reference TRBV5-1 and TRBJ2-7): KAGVTQTPRYLIKTRGQQVTLSCSPISGHRSVSWYQQTPGQGLQFLFEYFSETQRNKGNFPGRFSGRQFSNSRSEMNVSTLELGDSALYLCASSKTGTDYEQYFGPGTRLTVT.

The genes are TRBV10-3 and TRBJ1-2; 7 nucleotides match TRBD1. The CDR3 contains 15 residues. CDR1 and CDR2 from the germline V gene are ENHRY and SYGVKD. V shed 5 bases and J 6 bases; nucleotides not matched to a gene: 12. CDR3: CAISLSTGPPDGYTF. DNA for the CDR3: TGTGCCATCAGTCTCTCGACAGGGCCCCCTGATGGCTACACCTTC.

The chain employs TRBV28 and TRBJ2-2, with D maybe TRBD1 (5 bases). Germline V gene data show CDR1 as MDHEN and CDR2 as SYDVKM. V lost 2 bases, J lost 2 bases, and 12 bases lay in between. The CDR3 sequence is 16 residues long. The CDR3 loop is CASSLRVGDNTGELFF. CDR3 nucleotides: TGTGCCAGCAGTTTAAGAGTAGGGGATAACACCGGGGAGCTGTTTTTT.